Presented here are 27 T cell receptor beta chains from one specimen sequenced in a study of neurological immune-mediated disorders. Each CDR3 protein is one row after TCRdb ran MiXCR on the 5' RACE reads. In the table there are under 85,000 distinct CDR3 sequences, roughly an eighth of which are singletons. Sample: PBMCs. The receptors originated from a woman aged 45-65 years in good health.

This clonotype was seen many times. Here the CDR3 reads CASTFAGNYNKETQYF. CDR3 DNA: TGTGCCAGCACCTTCGCGGGGAACTATAACAAAGAGACCCAGTACTTC. The J gene is TRBJ2-5, the V gene TRBV5-5, with D maybe TRBD2 (6 bases). The germline V gene encodes CDR1 SGHKS and CDR2 YYEKEE (reference sequence). Trimming pared 6 bases from V and 3 bases from J, leaving 21 bases between. This CDR3 comprises 16 residues.

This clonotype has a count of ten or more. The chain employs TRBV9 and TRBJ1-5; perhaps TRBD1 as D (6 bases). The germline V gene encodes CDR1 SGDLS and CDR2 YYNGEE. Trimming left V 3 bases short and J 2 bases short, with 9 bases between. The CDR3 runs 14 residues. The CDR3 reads CASSGAGGNQPQHF. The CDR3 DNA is TGTGCCAGCAGCGGAGCAGGGGGCAATCAGCCCCAGCATTTT.

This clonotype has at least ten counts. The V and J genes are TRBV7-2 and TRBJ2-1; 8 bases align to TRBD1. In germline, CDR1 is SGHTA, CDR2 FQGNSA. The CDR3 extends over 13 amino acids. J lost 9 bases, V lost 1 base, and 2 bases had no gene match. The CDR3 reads CASSLDRGSEQFF. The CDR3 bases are TGTGCCAGCAGCTTAGACAGGGGGAGTGAGCAGTTCTTC.

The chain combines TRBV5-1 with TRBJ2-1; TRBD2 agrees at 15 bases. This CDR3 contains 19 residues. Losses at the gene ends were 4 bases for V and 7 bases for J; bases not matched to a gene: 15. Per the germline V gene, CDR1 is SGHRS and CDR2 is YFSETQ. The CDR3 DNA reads TGCGCCAGCAGCCCCACGCGGGGACTAGCGGGAGGAGGTTGGAATGAGCAGTTCTTC. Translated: CASSPTRGLAGGGWNEQFF. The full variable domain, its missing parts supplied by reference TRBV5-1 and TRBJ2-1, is KAGVTQTPRYLIKTRGQQVTLSCSPISGHRSVSWYQQTPGQGLQFLFEYFSETQRNKGNFPGRFSGRQFSNSRSEMNVSTLELGDSALYLCASSPTRGLAGGGWNEQFFGPGTRLTVL.

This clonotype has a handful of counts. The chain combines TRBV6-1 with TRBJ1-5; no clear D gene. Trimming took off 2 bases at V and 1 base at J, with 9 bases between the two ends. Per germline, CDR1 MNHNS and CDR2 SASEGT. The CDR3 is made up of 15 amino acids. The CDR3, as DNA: TGTGCCAGCAGTGAATACAGTTTAAGCAATCAGCCCCAGCATTTT. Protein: CASSEYSLSNQPQHF.

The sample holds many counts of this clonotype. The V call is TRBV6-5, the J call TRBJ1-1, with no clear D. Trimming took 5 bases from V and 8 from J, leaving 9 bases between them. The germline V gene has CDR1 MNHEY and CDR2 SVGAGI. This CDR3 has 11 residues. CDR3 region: CASSTTFEAFF. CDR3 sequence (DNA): TGTGCCAGCAGTACGACATTCGAAGCTTTCTTT.

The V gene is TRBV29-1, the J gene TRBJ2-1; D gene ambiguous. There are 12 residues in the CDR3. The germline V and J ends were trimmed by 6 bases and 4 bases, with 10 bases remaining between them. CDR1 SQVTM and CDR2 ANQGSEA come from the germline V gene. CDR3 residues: CSVRQEYNEQFF. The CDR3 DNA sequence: TGCAGCGTCCGACAAGAATACAATGAGCAGTTCTTC.

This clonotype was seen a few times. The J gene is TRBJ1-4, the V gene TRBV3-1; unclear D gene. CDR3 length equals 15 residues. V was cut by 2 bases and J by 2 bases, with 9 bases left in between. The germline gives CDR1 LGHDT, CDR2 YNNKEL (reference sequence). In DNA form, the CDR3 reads TGTGCCAGCAGCCAAAGGGATCGGACTAATGAAAAACTGTTTTTT. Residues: CASSQRDRTNEKLFF.

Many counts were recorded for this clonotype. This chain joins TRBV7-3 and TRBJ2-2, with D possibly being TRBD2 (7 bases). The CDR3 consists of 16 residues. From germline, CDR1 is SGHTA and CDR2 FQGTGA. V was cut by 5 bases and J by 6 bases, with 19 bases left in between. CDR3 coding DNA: TGTGCCAGCAGCCCGAGGGGGGGAGTGGATTCCGGGGAGCTGTTTTTT. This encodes CASSPRGGVDSGELFF.

CDR3 sequence reads: CASSPRLAGGSRYYNEQFF. CDR3 nucleotide sequence: TGCGCCAGCAGCCCTAGACTAGCGGGGGGATCTAGATACTACAATGAGCAGTTCTTC. The chain couples TRBV5-1 to TRBJ2-1; TRBD2 matches 13 bases. V shed 4 bases, J shed 3 bases, and the junction held 13 bases outside the gene matches. This CDR3 has 19 amino acids. The germline V gene encodes CDR1 SGHRS and CDR2 YFSETQ.

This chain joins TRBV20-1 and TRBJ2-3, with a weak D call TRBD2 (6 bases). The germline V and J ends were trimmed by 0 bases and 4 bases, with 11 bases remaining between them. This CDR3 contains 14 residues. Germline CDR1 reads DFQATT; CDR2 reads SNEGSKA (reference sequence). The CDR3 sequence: CSARDPGEADTQYF. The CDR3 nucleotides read TGCAGTGCTAGAGACCCGGGGGAGGCAGATACGCAGTATTTT.

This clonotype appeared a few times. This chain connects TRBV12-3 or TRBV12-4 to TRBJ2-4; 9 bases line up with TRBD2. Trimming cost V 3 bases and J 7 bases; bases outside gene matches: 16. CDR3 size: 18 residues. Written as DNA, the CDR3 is TGTGCCAGCAGTTTCAGGCGGCTAGCGGGATGGGTAGCGAACATTCAGTACTTC. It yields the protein CASSFRRLAGWVANIQYF.

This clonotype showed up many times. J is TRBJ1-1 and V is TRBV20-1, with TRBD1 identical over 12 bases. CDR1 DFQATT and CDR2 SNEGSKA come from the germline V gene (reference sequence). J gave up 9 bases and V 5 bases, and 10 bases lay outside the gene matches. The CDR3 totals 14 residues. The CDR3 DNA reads TGCAGTGCTGGAACCGGGACAGGGGGCCGGCAAGCTTTCTTT. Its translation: CSAGTGTGGRQAFF.

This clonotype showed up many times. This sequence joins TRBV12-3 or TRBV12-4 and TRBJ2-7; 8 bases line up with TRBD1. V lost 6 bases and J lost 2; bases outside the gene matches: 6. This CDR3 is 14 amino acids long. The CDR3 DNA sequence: TGTGCCAGCAGCCCTCCGGGACAGGCCTACGAGCAGTACTTC. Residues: CASSPPGQAYEQYF.

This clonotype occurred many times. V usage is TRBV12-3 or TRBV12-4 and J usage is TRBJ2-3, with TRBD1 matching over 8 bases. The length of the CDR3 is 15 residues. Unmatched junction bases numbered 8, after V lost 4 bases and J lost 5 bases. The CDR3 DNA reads TGTGCCAGCAGTTCCACAGGACAGGGCGGAGATACGCAGTATTTT. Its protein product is CASSSTGQGGDTQYF.

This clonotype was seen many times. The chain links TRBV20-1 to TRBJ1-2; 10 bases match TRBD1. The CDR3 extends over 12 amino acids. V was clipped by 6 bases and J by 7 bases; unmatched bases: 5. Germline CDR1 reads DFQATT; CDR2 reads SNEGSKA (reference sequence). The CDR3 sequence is CSARTGGFGYTF. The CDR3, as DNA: TGCAGTGCAAGGACAGGGGGGTTTGGCTACACCTTC.

The CDR3 nucleotides read TGTGCCAGCAGCTTAGCGGACAGGGTAGAGACCCAGTACTTC. Amino acid sequence: CASSLADRVETQYF. This chain uses TRBV7-8 with TRBJ2-5; 8 bases are shared with TRBD1. Germline values: CDR1 SGHVS, CDR2 FQNEAQ. This CDR3 comprises 14 residues. V shed 0 bases, J shed 4 bases, and the junction held 1 base outside the gene matches. Filled out from reference TRBV7-8 and TRBJ2-5, the complete variable domain reads GAGVSQSPRYKVAKRGQDVALRCDPISGHVSLFWYQQALGQGPEFLTYFQNEAQLDKSGLPSDRFFAERPEGSVSTLKIQRTQQEDSAVYLCASSLADRVETQYFGPGTRLLVL.

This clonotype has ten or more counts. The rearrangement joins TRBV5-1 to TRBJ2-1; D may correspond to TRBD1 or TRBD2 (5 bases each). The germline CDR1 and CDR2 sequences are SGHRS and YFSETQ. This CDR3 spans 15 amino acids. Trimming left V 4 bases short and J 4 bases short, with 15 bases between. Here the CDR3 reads CASSTQRGVYNEQFF. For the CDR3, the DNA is TGCGCCAGCAGCACCCAAAGAGGGGTTTACAATGAGCAGTTCTTC. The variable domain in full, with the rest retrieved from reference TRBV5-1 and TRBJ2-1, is KAGVTQTPRYLIKTRGQQVTLSCSPISGHRSVSWYQQTPGQGLQFLFEYFSETQRNKGNFPGRFSGRQFSNSRSEMNVSTLELGDSALYLCASSTQRGVYNEQFFGPGTRLTVL.

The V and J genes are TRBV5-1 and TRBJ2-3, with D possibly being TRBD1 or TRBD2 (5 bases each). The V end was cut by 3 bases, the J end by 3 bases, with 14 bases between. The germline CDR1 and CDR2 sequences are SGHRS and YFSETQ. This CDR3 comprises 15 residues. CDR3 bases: TGCGCCAGCAGCTCGGGGAGAGGGGAAACAGATACGCAGTATTTT. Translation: CASSSGRGETDTQYF. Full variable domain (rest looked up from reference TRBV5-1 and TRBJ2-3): KAGVTQTPRYLIKTRGQQVTLSCSPISGHRSVSWYQQTPGQGLQFLFEYFSETQRNKGNFPGRFSGRQFSNSRSEMNVSTLELGDSALYLCASSSGRGETDTQYFGPGTRLTVL.

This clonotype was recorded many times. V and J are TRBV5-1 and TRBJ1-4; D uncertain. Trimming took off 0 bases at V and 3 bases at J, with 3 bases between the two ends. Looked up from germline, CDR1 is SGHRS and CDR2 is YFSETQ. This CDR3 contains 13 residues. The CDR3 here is CASSLDPNEKLFF. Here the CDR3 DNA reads TGCGCCAGCAGCTTGGATCCTAATGAAAAACTGTTTTTT.

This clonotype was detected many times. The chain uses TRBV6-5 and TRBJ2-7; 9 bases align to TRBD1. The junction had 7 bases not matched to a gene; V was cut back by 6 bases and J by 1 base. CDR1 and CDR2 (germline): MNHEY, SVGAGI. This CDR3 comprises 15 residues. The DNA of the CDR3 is TGTGCCAGCAGAGAAGACAGGGGGGCGTCCTACGAGCAGTACTTC. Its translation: CASREDRGASYEQYF.

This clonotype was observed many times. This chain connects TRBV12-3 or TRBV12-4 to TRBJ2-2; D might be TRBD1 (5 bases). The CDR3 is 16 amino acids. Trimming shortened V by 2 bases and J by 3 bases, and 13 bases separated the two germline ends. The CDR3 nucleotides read TGTGCCAGCAGTTTATACAGGAGCGAAGACACCGGGGAGCTGTTTTTT. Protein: CASSLYRSEDTGELFF.

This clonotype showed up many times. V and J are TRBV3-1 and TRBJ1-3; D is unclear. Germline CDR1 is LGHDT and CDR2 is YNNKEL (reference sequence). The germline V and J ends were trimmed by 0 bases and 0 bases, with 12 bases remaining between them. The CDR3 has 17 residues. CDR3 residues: CASSQDRFVSSGNTIYF. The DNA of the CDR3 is TGTGCCAGCAGCCAAGATAGGTTTGTGAGCTCTGGAAACACCATATATTTT.

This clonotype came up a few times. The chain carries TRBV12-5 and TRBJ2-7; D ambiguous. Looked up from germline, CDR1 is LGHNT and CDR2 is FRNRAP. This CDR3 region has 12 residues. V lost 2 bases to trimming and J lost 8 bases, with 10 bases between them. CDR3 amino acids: CASGLIGPQQYF. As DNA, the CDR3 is TGTGCTAGTGGTTTGATTGGTCCGCAGCAGTACTTC.

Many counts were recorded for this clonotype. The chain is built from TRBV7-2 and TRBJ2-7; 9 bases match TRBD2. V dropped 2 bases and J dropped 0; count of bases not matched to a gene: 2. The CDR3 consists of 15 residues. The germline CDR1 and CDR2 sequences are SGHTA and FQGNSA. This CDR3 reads CASSLSGGSSYEQYF. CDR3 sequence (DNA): TGTGCCAGCAGCTTAAGCGGGGGGAGCTCCTACGAGCAGTACTTC.

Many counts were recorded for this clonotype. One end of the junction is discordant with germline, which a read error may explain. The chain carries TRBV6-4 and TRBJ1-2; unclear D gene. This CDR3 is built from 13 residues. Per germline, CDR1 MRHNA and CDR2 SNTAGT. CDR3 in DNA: TGTGTCAGCAGTGTGGGTTCAAACTATGGCTACACCTTC. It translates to CVSSVGSNYGYTF.

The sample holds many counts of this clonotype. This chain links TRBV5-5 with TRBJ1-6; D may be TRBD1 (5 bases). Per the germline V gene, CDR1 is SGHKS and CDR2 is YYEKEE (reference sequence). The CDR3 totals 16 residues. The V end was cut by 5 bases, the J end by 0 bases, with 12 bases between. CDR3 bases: TGTGCCAGCAGTAGACAGATTAGCTCCTATAATTCACCCCTCCACTTT. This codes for CASSRQISSYNSPLHF.